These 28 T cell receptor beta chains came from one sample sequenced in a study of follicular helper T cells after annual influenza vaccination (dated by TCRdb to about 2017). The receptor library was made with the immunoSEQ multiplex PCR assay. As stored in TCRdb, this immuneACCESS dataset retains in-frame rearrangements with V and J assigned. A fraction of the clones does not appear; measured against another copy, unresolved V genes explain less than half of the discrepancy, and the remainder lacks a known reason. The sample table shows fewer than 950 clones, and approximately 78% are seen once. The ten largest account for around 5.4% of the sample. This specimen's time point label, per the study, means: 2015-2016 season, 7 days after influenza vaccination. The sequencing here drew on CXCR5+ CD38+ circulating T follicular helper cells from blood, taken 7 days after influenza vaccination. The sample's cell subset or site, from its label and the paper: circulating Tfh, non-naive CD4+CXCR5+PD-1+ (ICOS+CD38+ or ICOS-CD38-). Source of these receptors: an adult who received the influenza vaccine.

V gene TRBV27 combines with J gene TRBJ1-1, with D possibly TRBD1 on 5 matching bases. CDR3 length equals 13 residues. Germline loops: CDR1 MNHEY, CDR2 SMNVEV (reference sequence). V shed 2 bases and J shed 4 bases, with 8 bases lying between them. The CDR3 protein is CASSLRQGTEAFF. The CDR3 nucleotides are TGTGCCAGCAGTTTAAGGCAGGGCACTGAAGCTTTCTTT.

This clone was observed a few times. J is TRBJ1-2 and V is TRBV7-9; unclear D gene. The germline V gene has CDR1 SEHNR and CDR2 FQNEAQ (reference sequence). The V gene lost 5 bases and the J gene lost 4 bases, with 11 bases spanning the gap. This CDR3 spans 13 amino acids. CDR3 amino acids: CASSLENPYGYTF. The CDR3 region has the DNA TGTGCCAGCAGCCTGGAGAACCCCTATGGCTACACCTTC.

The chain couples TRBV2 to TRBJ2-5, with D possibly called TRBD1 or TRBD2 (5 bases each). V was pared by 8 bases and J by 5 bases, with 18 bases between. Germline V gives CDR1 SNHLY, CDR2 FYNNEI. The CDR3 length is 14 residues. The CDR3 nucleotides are TGTGCCAGCTTATCGGGAACAGGTTGGGAGACCCAGTACTTC. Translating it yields CASLSGTGWETQYF.

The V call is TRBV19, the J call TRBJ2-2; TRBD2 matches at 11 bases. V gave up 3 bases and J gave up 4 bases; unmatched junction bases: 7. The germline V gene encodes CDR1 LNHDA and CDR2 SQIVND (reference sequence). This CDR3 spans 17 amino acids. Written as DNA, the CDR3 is TGTGCCAGTAGTATTGCTAGCGGGGGGCGTATCACCGGGGAGCTGTTTTTT. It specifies CASSIASGGRITGELFF.

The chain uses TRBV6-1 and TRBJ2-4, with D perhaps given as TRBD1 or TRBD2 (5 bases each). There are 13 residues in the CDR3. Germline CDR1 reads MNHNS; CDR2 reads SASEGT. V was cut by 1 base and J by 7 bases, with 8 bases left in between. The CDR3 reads CASSEVWGNIQYF. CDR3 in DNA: TGTGCCAGCAGTGAAGTATGGGGGAACATTCAGTACTTC.

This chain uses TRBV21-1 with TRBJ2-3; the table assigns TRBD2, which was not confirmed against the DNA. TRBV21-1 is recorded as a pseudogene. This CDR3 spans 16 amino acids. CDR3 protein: CASSGFGGTSTDTQYF. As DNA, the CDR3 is TGTGCCAGCAGCGGCTTCGGGGGAACCAGCACAGATACGCAGTATTTT.

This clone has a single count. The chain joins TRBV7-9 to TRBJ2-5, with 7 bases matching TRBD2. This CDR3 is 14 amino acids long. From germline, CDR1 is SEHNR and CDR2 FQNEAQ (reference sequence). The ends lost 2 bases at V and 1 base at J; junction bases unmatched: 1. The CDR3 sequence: CASSLWEGQETQYF. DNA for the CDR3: TGTGCCAGCAGCTTATGGGAGGGCCAAGAGACCCAGTACTTC. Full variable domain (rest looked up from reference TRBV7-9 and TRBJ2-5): DTGVSQNPRHKITKRGQNVTFRCDPISEHNRLYWYRQTLGQGPEFLTYFQNEAQLEKSRLLSDRFSAERPKGSFSTLEIQRTEQGDSAMYLCASSLWEGQETQYFGPGTRLLVL.

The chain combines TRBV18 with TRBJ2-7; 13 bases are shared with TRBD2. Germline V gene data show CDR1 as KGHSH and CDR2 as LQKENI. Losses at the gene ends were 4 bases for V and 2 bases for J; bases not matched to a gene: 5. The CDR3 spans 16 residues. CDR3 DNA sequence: TGTGCCAGCTCACTGTCCGGGACTAGCGGGGCCTACGAGCAGTACTTC. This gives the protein CASSLSGTSGAYEQYF.

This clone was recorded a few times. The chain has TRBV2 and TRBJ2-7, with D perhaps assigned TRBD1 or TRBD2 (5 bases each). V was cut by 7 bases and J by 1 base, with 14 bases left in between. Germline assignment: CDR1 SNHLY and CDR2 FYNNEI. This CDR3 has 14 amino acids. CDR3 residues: CASTGGQGSYEQYF. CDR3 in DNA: TGTGCCAGCACCGGCGGGCAGGGATCCTACGAGCAGTACTTC.

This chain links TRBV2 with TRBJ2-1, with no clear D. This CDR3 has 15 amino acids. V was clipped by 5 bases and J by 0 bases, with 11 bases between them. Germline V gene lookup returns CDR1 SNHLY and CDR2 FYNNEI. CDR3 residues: CASSSQPSSYNEQFF. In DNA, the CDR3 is TGTGCCAGCAGTTCGCAGCCGAGCTCCTACAATGAGCAGTTCTTC.

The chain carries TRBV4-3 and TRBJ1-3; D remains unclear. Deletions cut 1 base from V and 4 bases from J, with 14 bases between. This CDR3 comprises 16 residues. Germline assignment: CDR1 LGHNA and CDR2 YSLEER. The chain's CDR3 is CASSQVGGSRGNTIYF. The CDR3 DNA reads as TGCGCCAGCAGCCAAGTCGGCGGGTCCCGAGGAAACACCATATATTTT.

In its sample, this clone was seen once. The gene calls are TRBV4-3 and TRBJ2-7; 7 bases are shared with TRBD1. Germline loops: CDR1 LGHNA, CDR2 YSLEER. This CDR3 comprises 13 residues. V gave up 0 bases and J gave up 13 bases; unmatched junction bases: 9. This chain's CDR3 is CASSQDEQGWIYF. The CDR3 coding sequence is TGCGCCAGCAGCCAAGATGAACAGGGGTGGATCTACTTC.

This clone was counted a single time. The CDR3 spells CASSFGQMGGEQYF. The DNA for the CDR3 is TGTGCCAGCAGTTTTGGGCAGATGGGTGGGGAGCAGTACTTC. The chain uses TRBV27 and TRBJ2-7; D is uncertain. Trimming took off 3 bases at V and 7 bases at J, with 16 bases between the two ends. Per germline, CDR1 MNHEY and CDR2 SMNVEV (reference sequence). The CDR3 consists of 14 residues.

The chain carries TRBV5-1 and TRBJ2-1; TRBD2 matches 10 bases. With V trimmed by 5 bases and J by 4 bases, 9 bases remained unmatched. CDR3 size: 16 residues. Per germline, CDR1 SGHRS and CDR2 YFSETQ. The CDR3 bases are TGCGCCAGCAGTTCGATAGCGGGGGGATCATACAATGAGCAGTTCTTC. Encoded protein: CASSSIAGGSYNEQFF. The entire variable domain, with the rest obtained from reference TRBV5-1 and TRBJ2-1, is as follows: KAGVTQTPRYLIKTRGQQVTLSCSPISGHRSVSWYQQTPGQGLQFLFEYFSETQRNKGNFPGRFSGRQFSNSRSEMNVSTLELGDSALYLCASSSIAGGSYNEQFFGPGTRLTVL.

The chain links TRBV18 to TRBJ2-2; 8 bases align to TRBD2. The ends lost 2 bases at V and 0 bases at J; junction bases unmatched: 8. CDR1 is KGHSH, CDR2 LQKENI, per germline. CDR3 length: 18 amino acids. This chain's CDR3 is CASSPASSSGSNTGELFF. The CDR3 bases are TGTGCCAGCTCACCAGCCTCTTCTAGCGGGTCGAACACCGGGGAGCTGTTTTTT.

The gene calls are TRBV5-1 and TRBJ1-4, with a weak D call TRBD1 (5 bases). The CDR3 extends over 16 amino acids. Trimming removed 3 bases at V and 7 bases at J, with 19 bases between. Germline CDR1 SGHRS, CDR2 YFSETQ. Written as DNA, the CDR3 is TGCGCCAGCAGCTCCTTGGGACTCCGGGGGGTTGAAAAACTGTTTTTT. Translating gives CASSSLGLRGVEKLFF.

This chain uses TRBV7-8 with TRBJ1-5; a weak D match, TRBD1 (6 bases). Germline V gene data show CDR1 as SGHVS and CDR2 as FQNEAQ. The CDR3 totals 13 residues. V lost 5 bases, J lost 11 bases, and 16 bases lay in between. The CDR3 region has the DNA TGTGCCAGCAGCCCGAGTCGACAGGCAGCCCAGCATTTT. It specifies CASSPSRQAAQHF.

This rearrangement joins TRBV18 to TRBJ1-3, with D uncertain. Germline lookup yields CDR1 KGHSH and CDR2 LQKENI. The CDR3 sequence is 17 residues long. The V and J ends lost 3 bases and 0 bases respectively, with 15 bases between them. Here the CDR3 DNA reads TGTGCCAGCTCACCGAGCGTGGCTGCCCGCTCTGGAAACACCATATATTTT. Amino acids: CASSPSVAARSGNTIYF.

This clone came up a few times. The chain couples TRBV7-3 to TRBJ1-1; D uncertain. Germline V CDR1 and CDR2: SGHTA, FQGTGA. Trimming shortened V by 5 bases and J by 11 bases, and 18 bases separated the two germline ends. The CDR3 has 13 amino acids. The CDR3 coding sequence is TGTGCCAGCAGCCCTGGGTGGGGTGTGGAGGCTTTCTTT. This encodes CASSPGWGVEAFF.

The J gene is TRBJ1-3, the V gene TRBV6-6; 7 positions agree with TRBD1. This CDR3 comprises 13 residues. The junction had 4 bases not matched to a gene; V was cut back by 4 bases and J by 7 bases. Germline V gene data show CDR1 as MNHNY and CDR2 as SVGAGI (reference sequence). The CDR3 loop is CASSSTGANTIYF. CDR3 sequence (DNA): TGTGCCAGCAGTTCTACAGGGGCGAACACCATATATTTT.

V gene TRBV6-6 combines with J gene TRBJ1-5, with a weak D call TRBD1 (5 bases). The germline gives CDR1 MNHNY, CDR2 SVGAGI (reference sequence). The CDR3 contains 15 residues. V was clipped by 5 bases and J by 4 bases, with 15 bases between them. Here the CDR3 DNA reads TGTGCCAGCAGTCACCGGGACTCTAAGAATCAGCCCCAGCATTTT. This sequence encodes CASSHRDSKNQPQHF.

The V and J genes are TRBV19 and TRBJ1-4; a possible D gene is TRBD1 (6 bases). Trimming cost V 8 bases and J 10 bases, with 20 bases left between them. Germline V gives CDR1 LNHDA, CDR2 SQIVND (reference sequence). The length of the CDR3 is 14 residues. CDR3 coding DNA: TGTGCCAGTCGCTCCCAGGGGAATGAGGGAAAACTGTTTTTT. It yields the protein CASRSQGNEGKLFF.

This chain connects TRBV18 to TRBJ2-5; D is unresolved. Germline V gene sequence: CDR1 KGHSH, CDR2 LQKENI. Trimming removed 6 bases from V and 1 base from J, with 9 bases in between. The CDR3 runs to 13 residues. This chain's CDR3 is CASSANRQETQYF. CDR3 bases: TGTGCCAGCTCCGCGAACCGCCAAGAGACCCAGTACTTC.

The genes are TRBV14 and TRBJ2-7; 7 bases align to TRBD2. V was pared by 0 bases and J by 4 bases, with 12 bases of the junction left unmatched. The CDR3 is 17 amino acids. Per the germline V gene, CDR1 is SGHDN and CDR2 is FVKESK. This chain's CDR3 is CASSQEWRAFGGYEQYF. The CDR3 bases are TGTGCCAGCAGCCAAGAATGGAGGGCATTCGGGGGGTACGAGCAGTACTTC. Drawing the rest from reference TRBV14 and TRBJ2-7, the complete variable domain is EAGVTQFPSHSVIEKGQTVTLRCDPISGHDNLYWYRRVMGKEIKFLLHFVKESKQDESGMPNNRFLAERTGGTYSTLKVQPAELEDSGVYFCASSQEWRAFGGYEQYFGPGTRLTVT.

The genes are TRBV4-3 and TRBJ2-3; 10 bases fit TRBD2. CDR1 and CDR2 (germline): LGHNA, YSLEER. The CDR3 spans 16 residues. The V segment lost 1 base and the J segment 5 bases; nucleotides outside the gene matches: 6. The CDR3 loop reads CASSQASSGGKDTQYF. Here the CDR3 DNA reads TGCGCCAGCAGCCAAGCGTCTAGCGGGGGTAAAGATACGCAGTATTTT.

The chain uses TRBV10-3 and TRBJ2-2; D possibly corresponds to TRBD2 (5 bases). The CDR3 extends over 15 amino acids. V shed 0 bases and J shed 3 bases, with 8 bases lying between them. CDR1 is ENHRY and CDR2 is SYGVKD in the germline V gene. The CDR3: CAISESTRYTGELFF. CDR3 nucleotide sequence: TGTGCCATCAGTGAGTCAACTAGGTACACCGGGGAGCTGTTTTTT.

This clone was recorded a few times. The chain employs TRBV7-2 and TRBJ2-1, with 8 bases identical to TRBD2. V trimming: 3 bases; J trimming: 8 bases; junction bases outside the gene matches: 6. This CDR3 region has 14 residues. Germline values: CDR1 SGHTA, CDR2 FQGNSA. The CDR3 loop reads CASSLGLELDEQFF. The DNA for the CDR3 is TGTGCCAGCAGCTTGGGACTAGAATTGGATGAGCAGTTCTTC.

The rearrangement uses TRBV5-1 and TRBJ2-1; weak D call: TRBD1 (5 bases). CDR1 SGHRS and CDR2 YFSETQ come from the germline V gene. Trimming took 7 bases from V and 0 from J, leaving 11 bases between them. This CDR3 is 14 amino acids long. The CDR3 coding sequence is TGCGCCAGCCGTACGACAGTCTCCTACAATGAGCAGTTCTTC. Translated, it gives CASRTTVSYNEQFF.